Listed below are T cell receptor beta chains from one sample, sequenced in a study of blood T cells in healthy people across ages. TCRdb reprocessed the 5' RACE reads via MiXCR and lists one record per CDR3 protein. The table records about 2 million distinct CDR3 sequences, about 50% of them present only once. The sequenced sample consisted of blood. Every receptor here comes from a woman in her forties in good health. The CDR3 runs from the conserved cysteine through the conserved F or W. The order of the fields is clone size, J gene, D gene, V gene, CDR3 protein, CDR3 DNA. The D gene is left open where the match is weak. Rows may omit the clone size; those that give it use once, few, many or a size class.

NA TRBJ2-5 NA TRBV12-3/TRBV12-4 CASSSGSFIQVETQYF TGTGCCAGTTCAAGTGGTTCGTTCATCCAGGTAGAGACCCAGTACTTC
NA TRBJ1-2 NA TRBV20-1 CSARDSGRVVVNYGYTF TGCAGTGCTAGAGATAGCGGCAGGGTGGTAGTTAACTATGGCTACACCTTC
NA TRBJ1-2 TRBD1 TRBV6-6 CASSTDIRGNDGYTF TGTGCCAGCAGTACCGATATCAGGGGGAATGATGGCTACACCTTC
few TRBJ2-7 NA TRBV6-2/TRBV6-3 CATAQSYEQYF TGTGCCACCGCGCAGTCCTACGAGCAGTACTTC
NA TRBJ2-7 NA TRBV6-2/TRBV6-3 CASTVIHGGLEQYF TGTGCCAGCACGGTTATTCATGGCGGGCTCGAGCAGTACTTC
NA TRBJ2-3 TRBD1 TRBV5-6 CASRWDRAYVDTQYF TGTGCCAGCAGGTGGGACAGGGCCTACGTAGATACGCAGTATTTT
NA TRBJ1-4 NA TRBV4-3 CASSGRAGEKLFF TGCGCCAGCAGCGGCCGGGCAGGGGAAAAACTGTTTTTT
NA TRBJ2-7 NA TRBV6-5 CASSDWAREQYF TGTGCCAGCAGTGACTGGGCCCGCGAGCAGTACTTC
NA TRBJ1-5 NA TRBV2 CASSEGGISNQPQHF TGTGCCAGCAGTGAAGGAGGAATTAGCAATCAGCCCCAGCATTTT
NA TRBJ2-3 NA TRBV4-2 CASSQGSPASSTDTQYF TGTGCCAGCAGCCAGGGCTCTCCAGCGTCTTCCACAGATACGCAGTATTTT
NA TRBJ2-7 TRBD2 TRBV3-1 CACSHQAGLSYEQYF TGTGCCTGCAGCCACCAAGCGGGGCTTTCCTACGAGCAGTACTTC
NA TRBJ2-6 NA TRBV9 CASTRDVVSGANVLTF TGTGCCAGCACCCGGGACGTCGTCTCTGGGGCCAACGTCCTGACTTTC
NA TRBJ2-7 NA TRBV2 CASSERDTYEQYF TGTGCCAGCAGTGAACGAGACACCTACGAGCAGTACTTC
NA TRBJ2-1 TRBD2 TRBV20-1 CSARAGASGDFSEQFF TGCAGTGCTAGAGCAGGGGCTAGCGGGGATTTCAGTGAGCAGTTCTTC
NA TRBJ1-5 NA TRBV5-8 CASSVESGSGPQHF TGTGCCAGCAGCGTGGAGTCGGGTTCAGGGCCCCAGCATTTT
few TRBJ1-2 NA TRBV28 CASRLDPYGYTF TGTGCCAGCAGATTAGACCCATATGGCTACACCTTC
NA TRBJ1-2 NA TRBV28 CASSLNTDGYTF TGTGCCAGCAGTTTAAACACCGACGGCTACACCTTC
NA TRBJ1-6 TRBD1 TRBV20-1 CSASDRGRGNSPLHF TGCAGTGCTTCCGACAGGGGGCGCGGTAATTCACCCCTCCACTTT
NA TRBJ2-5 TRBD2 TRBV4-3 CASSQDKRDGETQYF TGCGCCAGCAGCCAAGATAAGCGGGATGGAGAGACCCAGTACTTC
NA TRBJ1-6 TRBD1 TRBV4-1 CASSQGQGGFSALHF TGCGCCAGCAGCCAGGGACAGGGAGGTTTCTCGGCCCTCCACTTT
few TRBJ2-7 NA TRBV6-2/TRBV6-3 CASTPRHYYEQYF TGTGCCAGCACCCCTCGACATTATTACGAGCAGTACTTC
once TRBJ1-2 NA TRBV29-1 CSAYQDSFNYGYTF TGCAGCGCTTATCAGGACTCATTTAACTATGGCTACACCTTC
many TRBJ2-1 TRBD2 TRBV20-1 CSALLAGGLNEQFF TGCAGTGCTCTACTAGCGGGGGGGCTCAATGAGCAGTTCTTC
NA TRBJ2-7 TRBD2 TRBV12-3/TRBV12-4 CASSPASGRLSYEQYF TGTGCCAGCAGCCCGGCTAGCGGGCGCCTCTCCTACGAGCAGTACTTC
NA TRBJ2-7 TRBD2 TRBV20-1 CSARAASGGQLYEQYF TGCAGTGCTCGGGCCGCTAGCGGGGGACAACTCTACGAGCAGTACTTC
NA TRBJ1-1 NA TRBV5-1 CASNQGSNTEAFF TGCGCCAGCAACCAGGGGTCGAACACTGAAGCTTTCTTT
few TRBJ2-7 TRBD2 TRBV5-1 CASSRRLAGSTYEQYF TGCGCCAGCAGTCGTCGACTAGCGGGGTCAACCTACGAGCAGTACTTC
NA TRBJ2-1 NA TRBV7-8 CASSLGVRGYYNEQFF TGTGCCAGCAGCTTAGGGGTCAGGGGTTACTACAATGAGCAGTTCTTC
once TRBJ1-2 NA TRBV12-3/TRBV12-4 CASQHTRASRGYTF TGTGCCAGCCAACATACTAGGGCTTCCCGAGGCTACACCTTC
few TRBJ2-3 NA TRBV6-2/TRBV6-3 CASSYLDGTQYF TGTGCCAGCAGTTACTTAGACGGTACGCAGTATTTT
NA TRBJ2-3 NA TRBV7-3 CASSLNGLSTDTQYF TGTGCCAGCAGCTTAAATGGCCTTAGCACAGATACGCAGTATTTT
NA TRBJ2-1 NA TRBV13 CASSLRPGTPEQFF TGTGCCAGCAGCTTACGTCCCGGGACACCTGAGCAGTTCTTC
few TRBJ2-6 NA TRBV20-1 CSARPQGPVPSGANVLTF TGCAGTGCTCGCCCACAGGGCCCTGTCCCTTCTGGGGCCAACGTCCTGACTTTC
NA TRBJ2-1 TRBD1 TRBV27 CASSNQTPGQGAGEQFF TGTGCCAGCAGTAACCAAACTCCGGGACAGGGGGCCGGTGAGCAGTTCTTC
NA TRBJ1-1 NA TRBV10-3 CAIRESPGYGMNTEAFF TGTGCCATCCGTGAGTCTCCCGGGTATGGGATGAACACTGAAGCTTTCTTT
few TRBJ1-1 NA TRBV28 CASSAIRGAIGNTEAFF TGTGCCAGCAGTGCGATAAGGGGGGCGATTGGAAACACTGAAGCTTTCTTT
NA TRBJ2-5 NA TRBV9 CASSVDSSQTQYF TGTGCCAGCAGCGTAGACTCGTCTCAGACCCAGTACTTC
few TRBJ2-1 NA TRBV28 CASSLPPDNEQFF TGTGCCAGCAGTTTACCACCGGACAATGAGCAGTTCTTC
NA TRBJ2-5 NA TRBV4-1 CASSQQDSLSQQTQYF TGCGCCAGCAGCCAACAAGACAGCCTGTCTCAGCAGACCCAGTACTTC
NA TRBJ2-5 NA TRBV4-2 CASRALYPGPIKTQYF TGTGCCAGCAGGGCCCTCTACCCGGGACCGATAAAGACCCAGTACTTC
few TRBJ2-5 TRBD1 TRBV20-1 CSATTSTGGNQETQYF TGCAGTGCTACCACATCGACAGGGGGGAACCAAGAGACCCAGTACTTC
NA TRBJ2-4 NA TRBV6-6 CASRGRHLGNIQYF TGTGCCAGCAGAGGACGACACCTCGGAAACATTCAGTACTTC
once TRBJ1-5 NA TRBV20-1 CSAAGGYNQPQHF TGCAGTGCTGCCGGGGGCTACAATCAGCCCCAGCATTTT
few TRBJ2-7 NA TRBV6-5 CASRKGVFGSYEQYF TGTGCCAGCAGAAAAGGGGTTTTTGGGTCCTACGAGCAGTACTTC